Below, 7 T cell receptor beta chains from the same sample are listed, as sequenced in a study of T cells in women clearing cervical HPV infection. Clones were sequenced by immunoSEQ multiplex PCR, and TCRdb holds only the in-frame ones, with some missing. In total, the table holds about 33,000 clones. The sample comprised blood buffy coat. All receptors come from a woman aged 18-70 years with a cervical HPV16 infection that either progressed to CIN3+ or cleared (not recorded which).

On this clone: Read sequence stops 3 residues before the CDR3 end, and the germline J gene provides the missing end. V usage is TRBV28 and J usage is TRBJ2-7, with D possibly TRBD2 on 6 matching bases. The CDR3 has 14 residues. V was shortened by 3 bases and J by 3 bases, with 12 bases between the two germline ends. CDR1 and CDR2 (germline): MDHEN, SYDVKM. The CDR3 loop reads CASSFGTWNYEQYF. The sequenced CDR3 bases are TGTGCCAGCAGTTTTGGGACTTGGAACTACGAG.

As for this clone: The read is 3 residues too short to cover the CDR3 end, so that end is filled in from the germline J gene. This chain joins TRBV7-2 and TRBJ1-1; 8 bases align to TRBD1. Germline CDR1 SGHTA, CDR2 FQGNSA. This CDR3 spans 13 amino acids. Partial CDR3 DNA: TGTGCCAGCAGCTTAGCCTTTACAGGGGGA. Its translation is CASSLAFTGG. The whole CDR3 sequence reads CASSLAFTGGAFF.

Concerning this clone: The read stops 3 residues short of the end of the CDR3; the missing end is completed from the germline J gene. V gene TRBV27 combines with J gene TRBJ2-7; 7 bases fit TRBD1. Germline V gives CDR1 MNHEY, CDR2 SMNVEV (reference sequence). CDR3 length: 14 amino acids. V gave up 5 bases and J gave up 1 base; unmatched junction bases: 5. The part of the CDR3 DNA that was read is TGTGCCAGCAGTCGACAGGGTTCGTCCTACGAG. As protein: CASSRQGSSYE. From start to end, the CDR3 is CASSRQGSSYEQYF.

On this clone: The read ends 3 residues early relative to the CDR3; the germline J gene fills the gap. The gene calls are TRBV7-9 and TRBJ2-2; TRBD1 matches at 7 bases. This CDR3 contains 14 residues. Per germline, CDR1 SEHNR and CDR2 FQNEAQ (reference sequence). The chain's CDR3 is CASSPDRFNEKLFF. The covered CDR3 bases are TGTGCCAGCAGCCCGGACAGGTTTAATGAAAAG.

A note on this clone: The CDR3 goes on 3 residues after the read ends, and that part is filled in from the germline J gene. The V and J genes are TRBV28 and TRBJ2-1; 9 bases line up with TRBD1. This CDR3 spans 15 amino acids. Unmatched junction bases numbered 5, after V lost 3 bases and J lost 5 bases. Germline CDR1 and CDR2: MDHEN and SYDVKM. CDR3 sequence: CASSFLGTGNNEQFF. CDR3 DNA, as far as it was read: TGTGCCAGCAGTTTCTTGGGGACAGGGAACAATGAG.

Details on this clone: The read ends 3 residues before the CDR3 terminus; that terminus is restored from the germline J gene. The J gene is TRBJ2-3, the V gene TRBV7-2; TRBD2 matches at 11 bases. The V and J ends lost 3 bases and 4 bases, in that order; junction bases with no gene match: 0. CDR3 length: 14 residues. CDR1 and CDR2 from the germline V gene are SGHTA and FQGNSA. CDR3 amino acids: CASSLGLAADTQYF. Partial CDR3 DNA: TGTGCCAGCAGCTTGGGACTAGCGGCAGATACG.

To note about this clone: The observed sequence ends 3 residues before the CDR3 terminus, with the missing tail filled in from the germline J gene. This chain joins TRBV19 and TRBJ2-3; D call uncertain. This CDR3 comprises 13 residues. CDR1 is LNHDA and CDR2 is SQIVND in the germline V gene (reference sequence). The ends were cut back, 8 bases at V and 2 bases at J, with 11 bases in the middle. This CDR3 reads CASGGRNTDTQYF. Partial CDR3 DNA: TGTGCCAGTGGCGGCAGAAACACAGATACG.